The rows below give T cell receptor beta chains drawn from one sample of a study of PD-1 blockade in classical Hodgkin lymphoma. Sequencing was performed with immunoSEQ multiplex PCR; in TCRdb, only in-frame clones are kept and a portion is missing. The repertoire holds around 6,200 clones, with 73% as singletons. The specimen comprised CD8+ T cells from blood, sampled before the fourth cycle of nivolumab. These receptor sequences come from a human donor with classical Hodgkin lymphoma. Each CDR3 is given with its conserved first and last residue. The D gene is left open where the match is weak. A row's size may be missing; if present it is once, few, many or a size class.

TRBV13	TRBJ2-1	NA	TRBD2	CASSLRSGTSGYNEQFF	TGTGCCAGCAGCTTAAGGTCCGGGACTAGCGGGTACAATGAGCAGTTCTTC
TRBV6-6	TRBJ1-2	NA	NA	CASRRANRIYGYTF	TGTGCCAGCAGAAGGGCCAACAGGATCTATGGCTACACCTTC
TRBV14	TRBJ2-7	once	TRBD1	CASSQIYRDRGFYEQYF	TGTGCCAGCAGCCAGATATACCGGGACAGGGGGTTCTACGAGCAGTACTTC
TRBV11-3	TRBJ2-3	NA	NA	CASSWHGPSTDTQYF	TGTGCCAGCAGCTGGCACGGACCAAGCACAGATACGCAGTATTTT
TRBV27	TRBJ2-6	NA	NA	CASASGANVLTF	TGTGCCAGCGCCTCTGGGGCCAACGTCCTGACTTTC
TRBV19	TRBJ2-3	NA	TRBD2	CASSILAASTDTQYF	TGTGCCAGTAGTATACTAGCGGCCAGCACAGATACGCAGTATTTT
TRBV7-6	TRBJ2-1	NA	TRBD2	CASSHSGGAGVPNEQFF	TGTGCCAGCAGCCACTCGGGGGGAGCGGGAGTACCGAATGAGCAGTTCTTC
TRBV27	TRBJ2-2	NA	NA	CASTLAGTGELFF	TGTGCCAGCACCCTCGCGGGCACCGGGGAGCTGTTTTTT
TRBV9	TRBJ2-2	NA	TRBD2	CASRPDSSSGGVNTGELFF	TGTGCCAGCAGACCGGACAGCTCTAGCGGGGGGGTGAACACCGGGGAGCTGTTTTTT
TRBV29-1	TRBJ2-7	NA	TRBD2	CSSKSGGLEEQYF	TGCAGCTCTAAATCGGGGGGGCTGGAGGAGCAGTACTTC
TRBV7-8	TRBJ1-5	NA	NA	CASSLWGYSNQPQHF	TGTGCCAGCAGCTTATGGGGTTATAGCAATCAGCCCCAGCATTTT
TRBV7-2	TRBJ2-3	NA	TRBD2	CASSLDWSGTSTDTQYF	TGTGCCAGCAGCTTAGATTGGAGCGGGACTAGCACAGATACGCAGTATTTT
TRBV19	TRBJ2-2	NA	NA	CASSMAYTGELFF	TGTGCCAGTAGTATGGCCTACACCGGGGAGCTGTTTTTT
TRBV28	TRBJ2-3	NA	TRBD2	CASSLAGGHTDTQYF	TGTGCCAGCAGTCTAGCGGGGGGCCACACAGATACGCAGTATTTT
TRBV9	TRBJ2-4	NA	NA	CASSVEGDIQYF	TGTGCCAGCAGCGTAGAGGGCGACATTCAGTACTTC
TRBV2	TRBJ2-5	NA	NA	CASIESWGATQYF	TGTGCCAGCATTGAGTCGTGGGGGGCCACCCAGTACTTC
TRBV4-1	TRBJ2-3	NA	TRBD2	CASSQAASGSLSDTQYF	TGCGCCAGCAGCCAGGCGGCGAGCGGGAGTTTGTCAGATACGCAGTATTTT
TRBV7-9	TRBJ2-7	few	TRBD1	CASSSPSGQAYEQYF	TGTGCCAGCAGCTCACCCTCGGGACAGGCCTACGAGCAGTACTTC
TRBV21-1	TRBJ1-6	NA	NA	CASSKDVEPLHF	TGTGCCAGCAGCAAAGACGTCGAACCCCTCCACTTT
TRBV9	TRBJ2-5	NA	NA	CASSARGDETQYF	TGTGCCAGCAGCGCGAGGGGGGACGAGACCCAGTACTTC
TRBV9	TRBJ2-3	few	NA	CASTTGAGTDTQYF	TGTGCCAGCACCACGGGGGCCGGCACAGATACGCAGTATTTT
TRBV27	TRBJ1-1	NA	NA	CASSLSRQGKAFF	TGTGCCAGCAGTTTATCCAGGCAGGGGAAGGCTTTCTTT
TRBV27	TRBJ2-7	NA	NA	CASRSTVHEQYF	TGTGCCAGCAGGTCGACAGTCCACGAGCAGTACTTC
TRBV4-3	TRBJ2-1	NA	NA	CASSQGLNPYNEQFF	TGCGCCAGCAGCCAAGGTTTGAACCCTTACAATGAGCAGTTCTTC
TRBV2	TRBJ2-7	NA	TRBD1	CASSEGPGQGYEQYF	TGTGCCAGCAGTGAAGGACCGGGACAGGGGTACGAGCAGTACTTC
TRBV5-5	TRBJ1-4	few	NA	CASSLWRDLTTNEKLFF	TGTGCCAGCAGCTTGTGGCGGGATTTGACGACTAATGAAAAACTGTTTTTT
TRBV7-8	TRBJ1-2	few	NA	CASSPGGGPRYGYTF	TGTGCCAGCAGCCCTGGGGGGGGGCCGCGGTATGGCTACACCTTC
TRBV5-8	TRBJ2-1	few	TRBD2	CASRSGLAYNEQFF	TGTGCCAGCAGGTCGGGACTAGCTTACAATGAGCAGTTCTTC
TRBV6-9	TRBJ2-1	NA	TRBD2	CASSDRDYPSWDEQFF	TGTGCCAGCAGTGATAGGGACTACCCGAGTTGGGATGAGCAGTTCTTC
TRBV18	TRBJ1-1	few	NA	CASSIGFPEAFF	TGTGCCAGCTCAATCGGGTTCCCTGAAGCTTTCTTT
TRBV7-6	TRBJ1-5	NA	NA	CASSLGGGQPQHF	TGTGCCAGCAGCTTAGGGGGGGGTCAGCCCCAGCATTTT
TRBV5-5	TRBJ2-7	NA	NA	CASSQEQSEQYF	TGTGCCAGCAGCCAAGAACAGAGCGAGCAGTACTTC
TRBV7-2	TRBJ2-7	NA	NA	CASSLGWQGNYEQYF	TGTGCCAGCAGCTTAGGATGGCAGGGAAACTACGAGCAGTACTTC
TRBV6-4	TRBJ2-7	NA	TRBD1	CASPVPGQGPNEQYF	TGTGCCAGCCCCGTACCGGGACAGGGACCCAACGAGCAGTACTTC
TRBV7-3	TRBJ2-1	NA	TRBD1	CASSPTGYNEQFF	TGTGCCAGCAGCCCGACAGGGTACAATGAGCAGTTCTTC
TRBV2	TRBJ1-1	NA	NA	CASGDPPPWDTEAFF	TGTGCCAGCGGGGACCCACCCCCATGGGACACTGAAGCTTTCTTT
TRBV5-6	TRBJ1-1	NA	TRBD1	CASSWDRGLVEAFF	TGTGCCAGCAGTTGGGACAGGGGGCTCGTGGAAGCTTTCTTT
TRBV13	TRBJ2-1	NA	NA	CASSLRGINEQFF	TGTGCCAGCAGCTTGCGGGGAATCAATGAGCAGTTCTTC
TRBV6-6	TRBJ2-3	NA	TRBD1	CASSYVRTGGTDTQYF	TGTGCCAGCAGTTATGTAAGGACAGGGGGCACAGATACGCAGTATTTT
TRBV11-2	TRBJ1-2	NA	TRBD1	CASDPQGAEGYTF	TGTGCCAGCGATCCACAGGGGGCAGAAGGCTACACCTTC
TRBV9	TRBJ2-5	NA	TRBD2	CASTRTSGVQETQYF	TGTGCCAGCACTAGGACTAGCGGGGTTCAAGAGACCCAGTACTTC
TRBV7-6	TRBJ2-1	NA	TRBD2	CASSLGGLAGLFF	TGTGCCAGCAGCTTAGGGGGACTAGCGGGGCTGTTCTTC
TRBV9	TRBJ2-1	once	TRBD2	CASSRGAGGLYNEQFF	TGTGCCAGCAGCCGAGGAGCGGGAGGGCTCTACAATGAGCAGTTCTTC
TRBV4-3	TRBJ1-5	few	NA	CASSQDSGGKQPQHF	TGCGCCAGCAGCCAAGACAGTGGTGGGAAGCAGCCCCAGCATTTT
TRBV27	TRBJ2-1	few	NA	CASSFSGTNSYNEQFF	TGTGCCAGCAGTTTCTCCGGGACAAATTCCTACAATGAGCAGTTCTTC
TRBV7-2	TRBJ1-2	NA	TRBD1	CASSYFIGQGGTYGYTF	TGTGCCAGCAGCTATTTCATCGGACAGGGAGGGACCTATGGCTACACCTTC
TRBV2	TRBJ2-1	once	NA	CVSPGLHNEQFF	TGTGTCAGCCCCGGACTGCACAATGAGCAGTTCTTC
TRBV7-9	TRBJ1-5	few	NA	CASSLDGLNQPQHF	TGTGCCAGCAGCTTAGACGGACTAAATCAGCCCCAGCATTTT
TRBV7-9	TRBJ2-7	NA	NA	CASSLGTLTYEQYF	TGTGCCAGCAGCTTAGGGACACTTACCTACGAGCAGTACTTC
TRBV5-1	TRBJ2-7	NA	NA	CASSLAGSEQYF	TGCGCCAGCAGCTTGGCCGGGAGCGAGCAGTACTTC
TRBV4-1	TRBJ2-7	few	NA	CASSQGFTAAYEQYF	TGCGCCAGCAGCCAAGGTTTTACAGCCGCCTACGAGCAGTACTTC
TRBV7-8	TRBJ1-4	once	TRBD1	CASSLGDSRGEKLFF	TGTGCCAGCAGCTTAGGGGACAGCAGGGGTGAAAAACTGTTTTTT
TRBV7-9	TRBJ1-2	few	NA	CASSLVNRDGYTF	TGTGCCAGCAGCTTAGTGAACAGGGATGGCTACACCTTC
TRBV5-5	TRBJ2-5	few	TRBD2	CASSLELAGGRETQYF	TGTGCCAGCAGCTTGGAACTAGCGGGGGGCAGAGAGACCCAGTACTTC
TRBV10-3	TRBJ2-1	NA	NA	CAISEYRTEGSNEQFF	TGTGCCATCAGTGAATACAGGACAGAGGGCTCCAATGAGCAGTTCTTC
TRBV29-1	TRBJ2-7	NA	NA	CSVEGPGGQYEQYF	TGCAGCGTTGAAGGTCCAGGGGGGCAGTACGAGCAGTACTTC
TRBV27	TRBJ2-1	NA	NA	CASGLGRAYNEQFF	TGTGCCAGCGGATTAGGACGCGCCTACAATGAGCAGTTCTTC
TRBV9	TRBJ2-7	few	NA	CASSEGKGFYEQYF	TGTGCCAGCAGCGAGGGGAAGGGCTTCTACGAGCAGTACTTC
TRBV5-1	TRBJ2-1	NA	TRBD1	CASSLIPPGTGYNEQFF	TGCGCCAGCAGCTTGATTCCCCCCGGGACAGGGTACAATGAGCAGTTCTTC